This entry lists 25 T cell receptor beta chains sequenced from one sample in a study of CD8+ T cells in alopecia areata. Documented treatment: oral pan-JAK inhibitor, 5-10 mg twice daily. The authors extracted RNA and reverse transcribed it into cDNA as the sequencing template. Produced via immunoSEQ multiplex PCR; TCRdb's table is partial and in-frame only. The sample includes around 180,000 clones, around 60% of them seen just once. The sequenced sample was CD4+ T cells sorted from blood, obtained between weeks 49 and 50, from a patient treated with tofacitinib. The source of these receptors is a human donor with alopecia areata.

This chain links TRBV30 with TRBJ2-5, with 8 bases aligning to TRBD1. From germline, CDR1 is GTSNPN and CDR2 SVGIG (reference sequence). The CDR3 has 14 residues. Losses at the gene ends were 4 bases for V and 5 bases for J; bases not matched to a gene: 9. The CDR3, as DNA: TGTGCCTGGACGGGCAGGGGGCTTCGGGAGACCCAGTACTTC. Translating it yields CAWTGRGLRETQYF.

The rearrangement joins TRBV7-9 to TRBJ2-1, with D possibly TRBD1 on 5 matching bases. The germline CDR1 and CDR2 sequences are SEHNR and FQNEAQ (reference sequence). The V gene lost 4 bases and the J gene lost 6 bases, with 19 bases spanning the gap. The CDR3 is 16 amino acids. The CDR3 sequence: CASSSLAHGAVNEQFF. CDR3 coding DNA: TGTGCCAGCAGCTCCCTTGCCCATGGGGCAGTCAATGAGCAGTTCTTC.

The chain couples TRBV27 to TRBJ1-5, with 8 nucleotides matching TRBD1. This CDR3 region has 14 residues. The V segment lost 6 bases and the J segment 11 bases; nucleotides outside the gene matches: 12. The germline V gene encodes CDR1 MNHEY and CDR2 SMNVEV (reference sequence). The CDR3 DNA reads as TGTGCCAGCAGCGGGACAGGACAACTACCGGCCCAGCATTTT. It yields the protein CASSGTGQLPAQHF.

This clone was detected only a few times. The CDR3 bases are TGTGCCTGGAGGGTTGGGGTTTCGTGGAACACTGAAGCTTTCTTT. It translates to CAWRVGVSWNTEAFF. V gene TRBV30 combines with J gene TRBJ1-1, with no clear D. The germline gives CDR1 GTSNPN, CDR2 SVGIG (reference sequence). V shed 3 bases and J shed 1 base, with 15 bases lying between them. The CDR3 consists of 15 residues. The full variable domain, in which reference TRBV30 and TRBJ1-1 provide the parts outside the CDR3, is SQTIHQWPATLVQPVGSPLSLECTVEGTSNPNLYWYRQAAGRGLQLLFYSVGIGQISSEVPQNLSASRPQDRQFILSSKKLLLSDSGFYLCAWRVGVSWNTEAFFGQGTRLTVV.

This chain links TRBV9 with TRBJ1-1; D may be TRBD1 (5 bases). The germline CDR1 and CDR2 sequences are SGDLS and YYNGEE. The CDR3 is made up of 14 amino acids. Trimming removed 3 bases at V and 5 bases at J, with 14 bases between. The CDR3 DNA reads TGTGCCAGCAGCGCCCAGCAGGGAATTACTGAAGCTTTCTTT. This codes for CASSAQQGITEAFF.

This rearrangement joins TRBV9 to TRBJ1-5; unclear D gene. V was pared by 3 bases and J by 3 bases, with 10 bases between. CDR1 and CDR2 from the germline V gene are SGDLS and YYNGEE. This CDR3 contains 14 residues. Written as DNA, the CDR3 is TGTGCCAGCAGCGCAACCGGGAACAATCAGCCCCAGCATTTT. This codes for CASSATGNNQPQHF.

J is TRBJ1-1 and V is TRBV2; D remains ambiguous. Trimming shortened V by 0 bases and J by 9 bases, and 11 bases separated the two germline ends. This CDR3 is 13 amino acids long. CDR1 SNHLY and CDR2 FYNNEI come from the germline V gene. CDR3 bases: TGTGCCAGCAGTGAAGCCTCGGGAGGGAAAGCTTTCTTT. It specifies CASSEASGGKAFF. The full variable domain, rest sourced from reference TRBV2 and TRBJ1-1, is EPEVTQTPSHQVTQMGQEVILRCVPISNHLYFYWYRQILGQKVEFLVSFYNNEISEKSEIFDDQFSVERPDGSNFTLKIRSTKLEDSAMYFCASSEASGGKAFFGQGTRLTVV.

The chain has TRBV2 and TRBJ1-6, with D unclear. Between the trimmed V and J ends, which lost 2 bases and 8 bases, there was a span of 10 bases. Germline CDR1 reads SNHLY; CDR2 reads FYNNEI. This CDR3 comprises 14 residues. For the CDR3, the DNA is TGTGCCAGCAGTGAAATACAGTCTTATTCACCCCTCCACTTT. Translating it yields CASSEIQSYSPLHF.

The chain links TRBV4-3 to TRBJ2-7, with a tentative D call TRBD2 (6 bases). Germline-derived CDR1 and CDR2 are LGHNA and YSLEER. Trimming took off 4 bases at V and 3 bases at J, with 13 bases between the two ends. The CDR3 spans 14 residues. The CDR3 DNA is TGCGCCAGCAGCCGGGACTCAACACTCTACGAGCAGTACTTC. Protein sequence: CASSRDSTLYEQYF.

The chain carries TRBV2 and TRBJ1-2; 10 bases align to TRBD1. This CDR3 has 13 residues. V was clipped by 6 bases and J by 2 bases; unmatched bases: 0. Germline V gives CDR1 SNHLY, CDR2 FYNNEI. This CDR3 is CASRGQGNYGYTF. The CDR3 bases are TGTGCCAGCAGGGGACAGGGGAACTATGGCTACACCTTC.

The rearrangement joins TRBV5-4 to TRBJ1-2; D call uncertain. The CDR3 is made up of 13 amino acids. CDR1 SGHNT and CDR2 YYREEE come from the germline V gene (reference sequence). The ends were cut back, 0 bases at V and 2 bases at J, with 5 bases in the middle. The CDR3 reads CASSLAENYGYTF. DNA for the CDR3: TGTGCCAGCAGCTTGGCCGAGAACTATGGCTACACCTTC.

J is TRBJ2-2 and V is TRBV5-1; 10 bases align to TRBD2. The trim removed 4 bases at V and 3 bases at J, leaving 6 bases unmatched. CDR3 size: 16 residues. Per the germline V gene, CDR1 is SGHRS and CDR2 is YFSETQ. The CDR3 coding sequence is TGCGCCAGCAGCCCGACTAGCGGGTTTCACACCGGGGAGCTGTTTTTT. Translated: CASSPTSGFHTGELFF.

The chain links TRBV29-1 to TRBJ2-1; D might be TRBD1 (5 bases). The CDR3 loop spans 15 amino acids. Between the trimmed V and J ends, which lost 6 bases and 6 bases, there was a span of 21 bases. In germline, CDR1 is SQVTM, CDR2 ANQGSEA. In DNA form, the CDR3 reads TGCAGCGTGCATAGGTCAGGGCTCCCGGGCAATGAGCAGTTCTTC. It translates to CSVHRSGLPGNEQFF.

The chain is built from TRBV9 and TRBJ2-3; weak D call: TRBD1 (5 bases). Germline loops: CDR1 SGDLS, CDR2 YYNGEE. This CDR3 has 14 amino acids. V lost 1 base, J lost 8 bases, and 14 bases lay in between. The CDR3 spells CASSVMGLSSTQYF. CDR3 nucleotide sequence: TGTGCCAGCAGCGTAATGGGGCTCAGCTCTACGCAGTATTTT.

This chain joins TRBV29-1 and TRBJ2-7; D remains unclear. Trimming stripped 7 bases from V and 4 bases from J, with 11 bases between. Germline assignment: CDR1 SQVTM and CDR2 ANQGSEA. The CDR3 totals 11 residues. CDR3 in DNA: TGCAGCGCCGGTACGGTATACGAGCAGTACTTC. Its protein product is CSAGTVYEQYF.

This chain connects TRBV5-1 to TRBJ1-6; TRBD1 agrees at 7 bases. CDR3 length: 16 residues. Looked up from germline, CDR1 is SGHRS and CDR2 is YFSETQ. J gave up 0 bases and V 4 bases, and 4 bases lay outside the gene matches. Written as DNA, the CDR3 is TGCGCCAGCAGCCGGGGGGACAGCTCCTATAATTCACCCCTCCACTTT. This sequence encodes CASSRGDSSYNSPLHF.

The chain carries TRBV29-1 and TRBJ1-1; D gene unclear. Germline V CDR1 and CDR2: SQVTM, ANQGSEA. This CDR3 is built from 15 residues. V gave up 4 bases and J gave up 0 bases, with 15 bases separating them. The CDR3 reads CSVAEVMGVNTEAFF. The CDR3 coding sequence is TGCAGCGTTGCGGAGGTTATGGGCGTGAACACTGAAGCTTTCTTT. The full variable domain, in which reference TRBV29-1 and TRBJ1-1 provide the parts outside the CDR3, is SAVISQKPSRDICQRGTSLTIQCQVDSQVTMMFWYRQQPGQSLTLIATANQGSEATYESGFVIDKFPISRPNLTFSTLTVSNMSPEDSSIYLCSVAEVMGVNTEAFFGQGTRLTVV.

This clone was observed once. The chain links TRBV19 to TRBJ1-2, with a tentative D call TRBD1 (5 bases). V lost 0 bases, J lost 8 bases, and 16 bases lay in between. The CDR3 has 15 amino acids. From germline, CDR1 is LNHDA and CDR2 SQIVND (reference sequence). The CDR3 DNA sequence: TGTGCCAGTAGTATAGATCTATTGGGCAGGGAAGGCTACACCTTC. The encoded protein is CASSIDLLGREGYTF.

V usage is TRBV30 and J usage is TRBJ1-5; 9 nucleotides line up with TRBD1. The CDR3 loop spans 14 amino acids. Germline lookup yields CDR1 GTSNPN and CDR2 SVGIG (reference sequence). V lost 0 bases and J lost 5; bases outside the gene matches: 2. CDR3 nucleotides: TGTGCCTGGAGTGTTAGACAGGGGGATCAGCCCCAGCATTTT. Its protein is CAWSVRQGDQPQHF.

With respect to this clone: The sample has other DNA sequences that encode this CDR3 too. V usage is TRBV29-1 and J usage is TRBJ1-1; D unresolved. V lost 6 bases, J lost 6 bases, and 5 bases lay in between. The CDR3 is 9 amino acids. From germline, CDR1 is SQVTM and CDR2 ANQGSEA. CDR3: CSVDPEAFF. CDR3 DNA sequence: TGCAGCGTCGATCCTGAAGCTTTCTTT. Variable domain in full (rest from reference TRBV29-1 and TRBJ1-1): SAVISQKPSRDICQRGTSLTIQCQVDSQVTMMFWYRQQPGQSLTLIATANQGSEATYESGFVIDKFPISRPNLTFSTLTVSNMSPEDSSIYLCSVDPEAFFGQGTRLTVV.

This clone has a handful of counts. The chain uses TRBV19 and TRBJ2-3, with D possibly being TRBD1 (6 bases). Trimming cost V 3 bases and J 1 base, with 14 bases left between them. CDR3 size: 16 residues. Per germline, CDR1 LNHDA and CDR2 SQIVND (reference sequence). Here the CDR3 DNA reads TGTGCCAGTAGTATTACAGGGACGGTGCGCACAGATACGCAGTATTTT. The encoded protein is CASSITGTVRTDTQYF.

The chain uses TRBV25-1 and TRBJ1-4; D might be TRBD1 (6 bases). The CDR3 is 16 amino acids. Trimming took off 1 base at V and 0 bases at J, with 9 bases between the two ends. Germline CDR1 and CDR2: MGHDK and SYGVNS. This CDR3 reads CASSELDSTTNEKLFF. CDR3 DNA sequence: TGTGCCAGCAGTGAATTGGACAGCACAACTAATGAAAAACTGTTTTTT.

The sample holds a few counts of this clone. This sequence joins TRBV9 and TRBJ1-1, with a tentative D call TRBD1 (6 bases). CDR1 is SGDLS, CDR2 YYNGEE, per germline. The CDR3 covers 14 residues. V was clipped by 0 bases and J by 5 bases, with 11 bases between them. CDR3 region: CASSVEQGRTEAFF. CDR3 sequence (DNA): TGTGCCAGCAGCGTAGAGCAGGGGCGAACTGAAGCTTTCTTT.

This clone was detected a few times. This chain uses TRBV30 with TRBJ2-5; no clear D. In germline, CDR1 is GTSNPN, CDR2 SVGIG (reference sequence). There are 11 residues in the CDR3. The V gene lost 8 bases and the J gene lost 5 bases, with 12 bases spanning the gap. The CDR3 loop reads CATARVETQYF. The CDR3 DNA reads TGTGCCACAGCTCGGGTGGAGACCCAGTACTTC. Looking up the rest from reference TRBV30 and TRBJ2-5 gives the full variable domain: SQTIHQWPATLVQPVGSPLSLECTVEGTSNPNLYWYRQAAGRGLQLLFYSVGIGQISSEVPQNLSASRPQDRQFILSSKKLLLSDSGFYLCATARVETQYFGPGTRLLVL.

V gene TRBV7-2 combines with J gene TRBJ2-3, with TRBD2 matching 12 bases. V lost 5 bases to trimming and J lost 1 base; unmatched junction nucleotides: 10. Germline V lookup: CDR1 SGHTA, CDR2 FQGNSA. The CDR3 has 18 amino acids. The CDR3 region is CASSPTSGGPLRTDTQYF. DNA for the CDR3: TGTGCCAGCAGCCCGACTAGCGGGGGCCCCCTCCGCACAGATACGCAGTATTTT. Looking up the rest from reference TRBV7-2 and TRBJ2-3 gives the full variable domain: GAGVSQSPSNKVTEKGKDVELRCDPISGHTALYWYRQSLGQGLEFLIYFQGNSAPDKSGLPSDRFSAERTGGSVSTLTIQRTQQEDSAVYLCASSPTSGGPLRTDTQYFGPGTRLTVL.